The TCR beta chain described here comes from a study of response to subunit inactivated influenza vaccine. Regarding the study as a whole: Each seasonal influenza vaccination, the authors suggested, recruits few new T cells.

TCRdb passed the RT-PCR reads through MiXCR, listing each CDR3 protein once. The sample includes about 780,000 distinct CDR3 sequences, roughly 18% of them seen just once. The germline gives CDR1 SGHAT, CDR2 FQNNGV. V was cut by 2 bases and J by 11 bases, with 23 bases left in between. The CDR3 is 16 residues long. Comment on this clonotype: The target antigen is unknown.

Sequenced here: PBMCs from blood, sampled 5 days after vaccination. The chain combines TRBV11-2 with TRBJ2-3; D uncertain. The TCR was taken from a man in his forties or fifties who received an inactivated influenza vaccine. The CDR3: CASSLFGFTDYLKQYF. The CDR3 DNA is TGTGCCAGCAGCTTATTTGGTTTTACGGATTATCTTAAGCAGTATTTT.